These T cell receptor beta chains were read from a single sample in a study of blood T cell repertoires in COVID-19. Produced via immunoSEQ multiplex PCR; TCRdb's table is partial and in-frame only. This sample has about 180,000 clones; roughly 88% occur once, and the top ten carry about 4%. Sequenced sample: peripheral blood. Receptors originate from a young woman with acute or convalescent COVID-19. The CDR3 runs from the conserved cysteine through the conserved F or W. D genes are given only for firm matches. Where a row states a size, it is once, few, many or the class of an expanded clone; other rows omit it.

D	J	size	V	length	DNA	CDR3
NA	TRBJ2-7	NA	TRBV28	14	TGTGCCAGCAACCTCAGGGCTGGCGAATACGAGCAGTACTTC	CASNLRAGEYEQYF
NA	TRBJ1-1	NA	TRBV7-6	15	TGTGCCAGCAGCCTCGATGGCCCCATGAACACTGAAGCTTTCTTT	CASSLDGPMNTEAFF
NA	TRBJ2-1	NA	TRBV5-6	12	TGTGCCAGCAGCTTGGGTTCTTATGAGCAGTTCTTC	CASSLGSYEQFF
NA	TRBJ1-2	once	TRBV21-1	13	TGTGCCAGCTGCGGTCGATCGGGCTATGGCTACACCTTC	CASCGRSGYGYTF
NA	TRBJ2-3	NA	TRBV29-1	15	TGCAGCGCCCCGGACAGATTCTACCTCACAGATACGCAGTATTTT	CSAPDRFYLTDTQYF
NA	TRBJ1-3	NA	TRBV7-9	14	TGTGCCAGCAGCTCAGGGTTCTCTGGAAACACCATATATTTT	CASSSGFSGNTIYF
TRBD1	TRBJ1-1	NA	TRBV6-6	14	TGTGCCAGCAGCCAGGACAGGTTGTACACTGAAGCTTTCTTT	CASSQDRLYTEAFF
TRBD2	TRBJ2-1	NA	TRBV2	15	TGTGCCAGCAGTCGCCGACTAGCGGGAGCGGGAGAGCAGTTCTTC	CASSRRLAGAGEQFF
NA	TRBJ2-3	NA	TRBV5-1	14	TGCGCCTCCCAAACCGGGGGTCTCACAGATACGCAGTATTTT	CASQTGGLTDTQYF
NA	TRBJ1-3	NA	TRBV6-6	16	TGTGCCAGCAGTTTGATCGGCGGGGGCTCTGGAAACACCATATATTTT	CASSLIGGGSGNTIYF
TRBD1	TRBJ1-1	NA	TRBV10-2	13	TGCGCCAGCAGAGGGACAGGCGGGACTGAAGCTTTCTTT	CASRGTGGTEAFF
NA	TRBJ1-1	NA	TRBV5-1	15	TGCGCCAGCAGCTATTCATGGGGAGGGCGGACTGAAGCTTTCTTT	CASSYSWGGRTEAFF
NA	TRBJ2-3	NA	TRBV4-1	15	TGCGCCAGCAGCCCCGGACAGGAGGGATCAGATACGCAGTATTTT	CASSPGQEGSDTQYF
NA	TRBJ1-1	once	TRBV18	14	TGTGCCAGCTCACCTGCCGGGCAGCGGCCTGAAGCTTTCTTT	CASSPAGQRPEAFF
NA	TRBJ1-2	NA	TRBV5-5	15	TGTGCCAGCAGCTTTCAGGCAGGCCCTAACTATGGCTACACCTTC	CASSFQAGPNYGYTF
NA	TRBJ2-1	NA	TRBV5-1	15	TGCGCCAGCGGCACCAAAACCCGTGGGGGCGATGAGCAGTTCTTC	CASGTKTRGGDEQFF
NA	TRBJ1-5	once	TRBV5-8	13	TGTGCCAGCTCACAGGATCCCAATCAGCCCCAGCATTTT	CASSQDPNQPQHF
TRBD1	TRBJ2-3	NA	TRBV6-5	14	TGTGCCAGCAGTCAGGACAGGGGCACAGATACGCAGTATTTT	CASSQDRGTDTQYF
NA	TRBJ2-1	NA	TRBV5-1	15	TGCGCCAGCAGCTCTGATGGACTGAACTACAATGAGCAGTTCTTC	CASSSDGLNYNEQFF
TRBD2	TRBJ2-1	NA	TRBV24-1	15	TGTGCCACCAGTGACAAACTAGCGGGAAGGAATGAGCAGTTCTTC	CATSDKLAGRNEQFF
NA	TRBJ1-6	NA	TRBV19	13	TGTGCCAGTAGTATAGGTCCGGATTCACCCCTCCACTTT	CASSIGPDSPLHF
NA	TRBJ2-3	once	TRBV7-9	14	TGTGCCAGCAGCTTAAAAGGTGAAAGGAGCGGCGCATATTTT	CASSLKGERSGAYF
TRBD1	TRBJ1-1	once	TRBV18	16	TGTGCCAGCTCACCTAACAGGGGGCCAAGCGGCACTGAAGCTTTCTTT	CASSPNRGPSGTEAFF